A selection of T cell receptor beta chains follows, all from one sample in a study of blood T cell repertoires in COVID-19. Method: immunoSEQ multiplex PCR; TCRdb's copy keeps in-frame clones and lacks some. This repertoire shows 300,000 to 400,000 clones, around 85% found once; its top ten account for over 1.5%. The sample was PBMCs or T cells enriched from blood (not recorded which). The source of these receptors is a woman aged 25 to 39 who had been exposed to COVID-19. Each CDR3 is given with its conserved first and last residue. Each record gives: D gene, J gene, clone size, CDR3 length, V gene, CDR3 DNA, CDR3 protein. D genes are given only for firm matches. Size is omitted from some rows. Given values are once, few, many or a class for expanded clones.

d_gene: -; j_gene: TRBJ2-6; abundance: -; len: 14; v_gene: TRBV28; CDR3nt: TGTGCCAGCAGCCCAGGGGACGGGGCCAACGTCCTGACTTTC; CDR3aa: CASSPGDGANVLTF
d_gene: TRBD1; j_gene: TRBJ2-7; abundance: few; len: 15; v_gene: TRBV28; CDR3nt: TGTGCCAGCAGTCCCACCGGGACAGGGGGGTACGAGCAGTACTTC; CDR3aa: CASSPTGTGGYEQYF
d_gene: -; j_gene: TRBJ1-5; abundance: -; len: 14; v_gene: TRBV2; CDR3nt: TGTGCCAGCCAGACAGTTTATAGCAATCAGCCCCAGCATTTT; CDR3aa: CASQTVYSNQPQHF
d_gene: TRBD2; j_gene: TRBJ2-1; abundance: -; len: 14; v_gene: TRBV4-3; CDR3nt: TGCGCCAGCGAGGGCAGCGCGGGGGGCAATGAGCAGTTCTTC; CDR3aa: CASEGSAGGNEQFF
d_gene: TRBD1; j_gene: TRBJ2-7; abundance: -; len: 13; v_gene: TRBV2; CDR3nt: TGTGCCAGCAGGCGACAGGGGAACTACGAGCAGTACTTC; CDR3aa: CASRRQGNYEQYF
d_gene: -; j_gene: TRBJ1-2; abundance: -; len: 15; v_gene: TRBV27; CDR3nt: TGTGCCAGCAGTTTATCGAGAGGGAGTAACTATGGCTACACCTTC; CDR3aa: CASSLSRGSNYGYTF
d_gene: -; j_gene: TRBJ2-1; abundance: -; len: 12; v_gene: TRBV12-3/TRBV12-4; CDR3nt: TGTGCCAGCAGTGCGGACAGTCCTGGTTCGTTCTTC; CDR3aa: CASSADSPGSFF
d_gene: -; j_gene: TRBJ2-7; abundance: -; len: 14; v_gene: TRBV11-1; CDR3nt: TGTGCCAGCAGCTTCCATGTCCAAACCTACGAGCAGTACTTC; CDR3aa: CASSFHVQTYEQYF
d_gene: TRBD1; j_gene: TRBJ1-2; abundance: -; len: 15; v_gene: TRBV7-2; CDR3nt: TGTGCCAGCAGCTTAGCTCACGGTCCGCAGGGGGACTACACCTTC; CDR3aa: CASSLAHGPQGDYTF
d_gene: -; j_gene: TRBJ1-5; abundance: -; len: 16; v_gene: TRBV11-2; CDR3nt: TGTGCCAGCAGCTCGGGCCGGGACATAAGCAATCAGCCCCAGCATTTT; CDR3aa: CASSSGRDISNQPQHF
d_gene: TRBD1; j_gene: TRBJ2-4; abundance: -; len: 17; v_gene: TRBV28; CDR3nt: TGTGCCAGCAGTCCGTTCGGGACAGGGACGGCCAAAAACATTCAGTACTTC; CDR3aa: CASSPFGTGTAKNIQYF
d_gene: -; j_gene: TRBJ2-5; abundance: -; len: 14; v_gene: TRBV5-4; CDR3nt: TGTGCCAGCAGCTCGGCCACTAGCCAAGAGACCCAGTACTTC; CDR3aa: CASSSATSQETQYF
d_gene: TRBD1; j_gene: TRBJ1-2; abundance: -; len: 12; v_gene: TRBV27; CDR3nt: TGTGCCAGCAGGGGGACAGGGTATGGCTACACCTTC; CDR3aa: CASRGTGYGYTF
d_gene: TRBD1; j_gene: TRBJ2-2; abundance: -; len: 15; v_gene: TRBV2; CDR3nt: TGTGCCACCCTGCCCGGGACAGGGAGTAACGGGGAGCTGTTTTTT; CDR3aa: CATLPGTGSNGELFF
d_gene: -; j_gene: TRBJ1-6; abundance: few; len: 15; v_gene: TRBV2; CDR3nt: TGTGCCAGCAGCCCAGGGTTTTCAGGGATTTCACCCCTCCACTTT; CDR3aa: CASSPGFSGISPLHF
d_gene: -; j_gene: TRBJ2-5; abundance: -; len: 13; v_gene: TRBV30; CDR3nt: TGTGCCTGGAGCTACACAGGGCAAGAGACCCAGTACTTC; CDR3aa: CAWSYTGQETQYF